This T cell receptor beta chain originates from a study of high-grade serous ovarian cancer treatment subgroups. Overall study context: Mean per sample: about 14,000 reads, 7,400 or so unique TCR beta rearrangements.

Clones were sequenced by immunoSEQ multiplex PCR, and TCRdb holds only the in-frame ones, with some missing. Of about 10,000 clones in the sample, over 65% are singletons; the top ten hold 4.1%. Study results and limitations: TCR clonal relatedness correlated positively with neoantigen level. Repertoire analysis covered CDR3 alone, not CDR1 or CDR2. Bulk tumor TCR sequencing gave no spatial information.

J lost 2 bases, V lost 5 bases, and 8 bases had no gene match. From germline, CDR1 is SGHTA and CDR2 FQGTGA. CDR3 length: 15 amino acids. Note on this clone: Its antigen is still unknown.

Tumor tissue was taken before any definitive surgery or chemotherapy was given. The TCR sequence derives from a human donor with high-grade serous ovarian cancer. The sample consisted of tumor tissue. The chain recombines TRBV7-3 with TRBJ2-7; 8 nucleotides line up with TRBD2. The CDR3 region has the DNA TGTGCCAGCAGCCCTGCTGGACTAGCCCCCTACGAGCAGTACTTC. Translated: CASSPAGLAPYEQYF.